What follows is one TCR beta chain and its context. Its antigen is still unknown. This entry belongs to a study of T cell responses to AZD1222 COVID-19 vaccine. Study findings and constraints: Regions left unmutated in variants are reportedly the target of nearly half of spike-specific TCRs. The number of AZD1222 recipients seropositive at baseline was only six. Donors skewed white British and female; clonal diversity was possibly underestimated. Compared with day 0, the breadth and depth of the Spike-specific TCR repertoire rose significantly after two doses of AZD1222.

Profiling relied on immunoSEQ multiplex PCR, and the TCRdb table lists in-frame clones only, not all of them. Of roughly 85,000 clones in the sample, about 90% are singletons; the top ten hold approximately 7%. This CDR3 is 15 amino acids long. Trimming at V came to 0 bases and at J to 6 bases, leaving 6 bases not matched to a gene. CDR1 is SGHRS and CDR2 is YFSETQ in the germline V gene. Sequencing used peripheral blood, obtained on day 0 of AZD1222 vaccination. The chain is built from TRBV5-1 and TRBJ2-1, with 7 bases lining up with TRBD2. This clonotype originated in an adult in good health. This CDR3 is CASSLAGGELNEQFF. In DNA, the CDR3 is TGCGCCAGCAGCTTGGCTGGGGGGGAGCTCAATGAGCAGTTCTTC.